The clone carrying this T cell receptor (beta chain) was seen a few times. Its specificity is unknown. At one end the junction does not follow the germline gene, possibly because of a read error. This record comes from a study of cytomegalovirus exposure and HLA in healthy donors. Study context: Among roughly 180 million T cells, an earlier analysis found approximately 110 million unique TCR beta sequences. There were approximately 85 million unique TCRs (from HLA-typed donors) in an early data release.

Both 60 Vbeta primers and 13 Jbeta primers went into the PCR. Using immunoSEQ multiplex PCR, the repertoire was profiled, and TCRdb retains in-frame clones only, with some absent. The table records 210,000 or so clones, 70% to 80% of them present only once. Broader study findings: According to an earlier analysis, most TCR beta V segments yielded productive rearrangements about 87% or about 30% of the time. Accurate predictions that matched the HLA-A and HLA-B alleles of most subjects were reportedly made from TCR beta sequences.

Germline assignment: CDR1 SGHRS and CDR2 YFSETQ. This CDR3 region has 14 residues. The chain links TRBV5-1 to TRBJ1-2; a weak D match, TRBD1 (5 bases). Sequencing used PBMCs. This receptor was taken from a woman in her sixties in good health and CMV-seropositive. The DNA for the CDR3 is TGCGCCAGCAGCTCCCTCGGGGGGGTGTATGTCTACACCTTC. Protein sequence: CASSSLGGVYVYTF.